The sequence of this TCR beta chain was determined in a study of T cell changes during pregnancy in multiple sclerosis. Worth noting for this clone: The identical CDR3 is also encoded by other nucleotide sequences in the sample.

Assay: immunoSEQ multiplex PCR; the TCRdb copy retains only in-frame clones and omits some. The top ten clones hold 1.5% to 2% of a sample with roughly 80,000 clones, about nine tenths of them seen once. The germline CDR1 and CDR2 sequences are SGHAT and FQNNGV. Trimming cost V 1 base and J 4 bases; bases outside gene matches: 0. The CDR3 contains 13 residues. The TCR was taken from a female donor with multiple sclerosis, enrolled in a pregnancy study. Material: peripheral blood, obtained before pregnancy. The genes are TRBV11-2 and TRBJ2-5; 7 positions match TRBD1. As DNA, the CDR3 is TGTGCCAGCAGCTTAGGACAGGGAGAGACCCAGTACTTC. Its protein is CASSLGQGETQYF.